A selection of T cell receptor beta chains follows, all from one sample in a study of hypomethylating agent response in myelodysplastic syndrome. Some clones are missing from TCRdb's copy, which holds only in-frame ones; the method was immunoSEQ multiplex PCR. The sample shows just over 3,000 clones, approximately 84% of them seen only once. Sequenced material: bone marrow, taken before or after starting hypomethylating agent treatment for myelodysplastic syndrome (not recorded which). Receptors were obtained from a human donor with myelodysplastic syndrome. Each CDR3 is given with its conserved first and last residue. The D gene is left open where the match is weak. Clone size is stated in some rows and not others, as once, few, many or a class when expanded.

>TRBJ2-3|TRBV6-1|TRBD1|NA
CASSETGGGLDTQYF
TGTGCCAGCAGCGAAACAGGGGGCGGTTTAGATACGCAGTATTTT
>TRBJ2-7|TRBV2|TRBD1|NA
CASIQDRGSYEQYF
TGTGCCAGCATACAGGACAGGGGCTCCTACGAGCAGTACTTC
>TRBJ1-4|TRBV30|NA|NA
CAWSKRTGVNEKLFF
TGTGCCTGGAGTAAACGGACGGGGGTTAATGAAAAACTGTTTTTT
>TRBJ2-6|TRBV6-6|TRBD2|NA
CASNQRGGANVLTF
TGTGCCAGCAACCAGCGGGGGGGGGCCAACGTCCTGACTTTC
>TRBJ1-6|TRBV6-5|NA|once
CASSPGGTTPLHF
TGTGCCAGCAGTCCCGGGGGGACAACACCCCTCCACTTT
>TRBJ2-1|TRBV7-9|TRBD1|NA
CASSSRPGQVQNNEQFF
TGTGCCAGCAGCTCCCGACCGGGACAGGTACAGAACAATGAGCAGTTCTTC
>TRBJ2-5|TRBV30|TRBD2|NA
CAFRGEETQYF
TGTGCCTTCCGGGGGGAAGAGACCCAGTACTTC
>TRBJ2-6|TRBV19|TRBD1|NA
CASSIGFGQGKPGANVLTF
TGTGCCAGTAGTATCGGCTTCGGACAGGGGAAACCTGGGGCCAACGTCCTGACTTTC
>TRBJ1-4|TRBV7-3|NA|NA
CASSLVDEKLFF
TGTGCCAGCAGCTTAGTAGATGAAAAACTGTTTTTT
>TRBJ2-1|TRBV28|TRBD2|NA
CASSFASGSNEQFF
TGTGCCAGCAGTTTTGCTAGCGGGAGTAATGAGCAGTTCTTC
>TRBJ2-7|TRBV6-5|NA|NA
CASGRGPTYEQYF
TGTGCCAGCGGCCGGGGACCAACCTACGAGCAGTACTTC
>TRBJ2-1|TRBV19|TRBD1|NA
CASQKRDRAYNEQFF
TGTGCCAGTCAAAAGAGGGACAGGGCTTACAATGAGCAGTTCTTC
>TRBJ1-2|TRBV5-4|NA|NA
CASSLGASYGYTF
TGTGCCAGCAGTTTGGGGGCTAGTTATGGCTACACCTTC
>TRBJ2-7|TRBV28|NA|NA
CASSPIPPYYEQYF
TGTGCCAGCAGTCCAATCCCCCCGTACTACGAGCAGTACTTC
>TRBJ1-5|TRBV28|TRBD1|NA
CASTKDRANQPQHF
TGTGCCAGCACTAAGGACAGGGCCAATCAGCCCCAGCATTTT
>TRBJ1-2|TRBV9|NA|NA
CASSVGPNSNRYTF
TGTGCCAGCAGCGTAGGGCCTAATAGTAATCGCTACACCTTC
>TRBJ2-1|TRBV2|TRBD2|once
CASSPTSANNEQFF
TGTGCCAGCAGTCCGACTAGCGCCAACAATGAGCAGTTCTTC
>TRBJ1-2|TRBV13|TRBD1|NA
CASSLGTGNYGYTF
TGTGCCAGCAGCTTGGGGACAGGGAATTATGGCTACACCTTC
>TRBJ2-3|TRBV11-3|TRBD2|NA
CASSLNSGPTDTQYF
TGTGCCAGCAGCTTAAATAGCGGGCCCACAGATACGCAGTATTTT
>TRBJ2-7|TRBV4-2|NA|NA
CASSQNHGSSDEQYF
TGTGCCAGCAGCCAAAACCACGGGAGCTCGGACGAGCAGTACTTC
>TRBJ2-3|TRBV4-1|TRBD2|NA
CASSSGLVDTQYF
TGCGCCAGCAGCTCGGGACTAGTAGATACGCAGTATTTT
>TRBJ2-2|TRBV27|TRBD1|NA
CASSLRQGAYTGELFF
TGTGCCAGCAGTTTGAGGCAGGGGGCCTACACCGGGGAGCTGTTTTTT
>TRBJ2-4|TRBV5-6|NA|NA
CASSLDPGMDIQYF
TGTGCCAGCAGCTTGGACCCGGGAATGGACATTCAGTACTTC
>TRBJ2-5|TRBV7-2|NA|once
CASSPGRTQYF
TGTGCCAGCAGCCCCGGAAGGACCCAGTACTTC
>TRBJ2-7|TRBV28|NA|NA
CASTHPPYEQYF
TGTGCCAGCACCCATCCCCCCTACGAGCAGTACTTC
>TRBJ2-5|TRBV25-1|TRBD1|NA
CASSPGQVETQYF
TGTGCCAGCAGCCCGGGACAGGTGGAGACCCAGTACTTC
>TRBJ2-1|TRBV5-1|TRBD1|NA
CASSSGTGNGNEQFF
TGCGCCAGCAGCTCAGGGACAGGCAATGGCAATGAGCAGTTCTTC
>TRBJ2-5|TRBV7-2|NA|NA
CASSPDWEETQYF
TGTGCCAGCAGCCCCGACTGGGAAGAGACCCAGTACTTC
>TRBJ1-1|TRBV7-2|NA|NA
CASSLASDWAGLEAFF
TGTGCCAGCAGCTTAGCCAGTGATTGGGCAGGCTTGGAAGCTTTCTTT
>TRBJ2-2|TRBV5-8|TRBD1|NA
CASSFQTGGTGELFF
TGTGCCAGCAGCTTTCAGACAGGGGGCACCGGGGAGCTGTTTTTT